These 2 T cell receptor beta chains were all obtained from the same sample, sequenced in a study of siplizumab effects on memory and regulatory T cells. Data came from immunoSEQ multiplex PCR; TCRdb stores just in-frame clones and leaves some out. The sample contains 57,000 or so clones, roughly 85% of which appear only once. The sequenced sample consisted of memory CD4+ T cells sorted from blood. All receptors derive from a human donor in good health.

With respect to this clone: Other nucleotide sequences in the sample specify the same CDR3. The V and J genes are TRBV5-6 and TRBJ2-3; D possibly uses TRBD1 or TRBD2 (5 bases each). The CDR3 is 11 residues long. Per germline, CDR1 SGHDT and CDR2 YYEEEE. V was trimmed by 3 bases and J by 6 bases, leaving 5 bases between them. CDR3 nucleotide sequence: TGTGCCAGCAGCTGGGGGGATACGCAGTATTTT. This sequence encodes CASSWGDTQYF. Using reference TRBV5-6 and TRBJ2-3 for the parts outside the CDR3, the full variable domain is DAGVTQSPTHLIKTRGQQVTLRCSPKSGHDTVSWYQQALGQGPQFIFQYYEEEERQRGNFPDRFSGHQFPNYSSELNVNALLLGDSALYLCASSWGDTQYFGPGTRLTVL.

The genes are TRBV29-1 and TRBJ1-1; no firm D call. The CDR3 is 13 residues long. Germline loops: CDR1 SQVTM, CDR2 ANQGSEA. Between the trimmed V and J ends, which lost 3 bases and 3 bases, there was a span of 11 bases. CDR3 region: CSVDGLGDTEAFF. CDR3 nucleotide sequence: TGCAGCGTTGACGGGTTGGGAGACACTGAAGCTTTCTTT.